These 8 T cell receptor beta chains were all obtained from the same sample, sequenced in a study of shared clonotypes between healthy human individuals. The repertoire was sequenced with immunoSEQ multiplex PCR; TCRdb's copy has only in-frame clones and lacks some. The sample holds fewer than 650,000 clones, roughly four fifths seen once. Sequenced sample: PBMCs. Receptors were obtained from a woman aged 40 to 50 in good health. Some clones in this sample may be carry-over from other donors' samples.

V usage is TRBV19 and J usage is TRBJ2-5; the D gene is possibly TRBD1 (5 bases). V lost 5 bases to trimming and J lost 1 base, with 8 bases between them. Germline V gene sequence: CDR1 LNHDA, CDR2 SQIVND (reference sequence). The CDR3 has 13 residues. The CDR3 nucleotides read TGTGCCAGTAGTGGGGCGGCCCAAGAGACCCAGTACTTC. This sequence encodes CASSGAAQETQYF.

The chain combines TRBV19 with TRBJ2-7; TRBD1 might be the D (5 bases). The CDR3 totals 15 residues. Trimming took 4 bases from V and 1 from J, leaving 14 bases between them. CDR1 is LNHDA, CDR2 SQIVND, per germline (reference sequence). The CDR3 bases are TGTGCCAGTAGTAGGTTAGGGGCGGAATCCTACGAGCAGTACTTC. Its protein is CASSRLGAESYEQYF. Variable domain in full (rest from reference TRBV19 and TRBJ2-7): DGGITQSPKYLFRKEGQNVTLSCEQNLNHDAMYWYRQDPGQGLRLIYYSQIVNDFQKGDIAEGYSVSREKKESFPLTVTSAQKNPTAFYLCASSRLGAESYEQYFGPGTRLTVT.

About this clone itself: At one of its ends the junction is not consistent with the germline gene, which may arise from a read error. V is TRBV5-1 and J is TRBJ2-7; 7 nucleotides align to TRBD2. There are 14 residues in the CDR3. Germline CDR1 reads SGHRS; CDR2 reads YFSETQ. The CDR3 sequence is CVSSLRAGEDEQYF. In DNA form, the CDR3 reads TGCGTCAGCAGCTTGAGGGCGGGAGAAGACGAGCAGTACTTC.

The chain carries TRBV7-2 and TRBJ2-6; no clear D gene. The CDR3 totals 16 residues. In germline, CDR1 is SGHTA, CDR2 FQGNSA. The V gene lost 1 base and the J gene lost 0 bases, with 7 bases spanning the gap. DNA of the CDR3: TGTGCCAGCAGCTTAGGGGCTGTCTCTGGGGCCAACGTCCTGACTTTC. Translating it yields CASSLGAVSGANVLTF.

This clone has just a few counts. Additional DNA sequences in this sample encode the identical CDR3. The chain couples TRBV20-1 to TRBJ2-1, with D uncertain. Germline values: CDR1 DFQATT, CDR2 SNEGSKA (reference sequence). V was shortened by 6 bases and J by 7 bases, with 7 bases between the two germline ends. There are 10 residues in the CDR3. CDR3 DNA sequence: TGCAGTGCGTTAGTTAATGAGCAGTTCTTC. This translates into CSALVNEQFF.

This clone has just a few counts. The chain carries TRBV13 and TRBJ2-3; tentative D call: TRBD2 (6 bases). The CDR3 is made up of 15 amino acids. Germline CDR1 reads PRHDT; CDR2 reads FYEKMQ (reference sequence). V lost 2 bases to trimming and J lost 4 bases, with 13 bases between them. CDR3 amino acids: CASSLFLAVADTQYF. In DNA, the CDR3 is TGTGCCAGCAGCTTATTTTTAGCGGTCGCAGATACGCAGTATTTT.

This rearrangement joins TRBV27 to TRBJ2-2; 9 nucleotides agree with TRBD1. This CDR3 spans 15 amino acids. The germline gives CDR1 MNHEY, CDR2 SMNVEV (reference sequence). V lost 10 bases, J lost 6 bases, and 12 bases stayed unmatched. This CDR3 is CATRSRTGDPGELFF. As DNA, the CDR3 is TGTGCCACCCGCTCCCGGACAGGGGACCCCGGGGAGCTGTTTTTT.

This clone was detected only a few times. V gene TRBV6-6 combines with J gene TRBJ2-1; possible D gene TRBD1, 6 bases. V shed 5 bases and J shed 9 bases, with 8 bases lying between them. This CDR3 is 11 amino acids long. Germline values: CDR1 MNHNY, CDR2 SVGAGI (reference sequence). The CDR3 region is CASSLQGEQFF. DNA for the CDR3: TGTGCCAGCAGTCTACAGGGTGAGCAGTTCTTC.